The source of this T cell receptor (beta chain) is a study of T cell changes during pregnancy in multiple sclerosis. Sequencing was performed with immunoSEQ multiplex PCR; in TCRdb, only in-frame clones are kept and a portion is missing. Of some 110,000 clones in the sample, around nine tenths are singletons; the top ten hold 1.5%. Trimming shortened V by 4 bases and J by 5 bases, and 9 bases separated the two germline ends. The CDR3 loop spans 13 amino acids. CDR1 SGHRS and CDR2 YFSETQ come from the germline V gene. This receptor was taken from a female donor with multiple sclerosis, enrolled in a pregnancy study. This rearrangement joins TRBV5-1 to TRBJ1-4, with D possibly matching TRBD1 (6 bases). Material: peripheral blood, obtained in the third trimester of pregnancy. CDR3 sequence: CASSLGQNEKLFF. The CDR3 coding sequence is TGCGCCAGCAGCCTCGGACAGAATGAAAAACTGTTTTTT.